This passage covers 22 T cell receptor beta chains from one sample sequenced in a study of regulatory T cells. Study-level points and caveats: Hydrophobic residues at CDR3 positions 6 and 7 were enriched in conventional CD4+ T cells of CD3G-deficient patients.

These TCRs' antigens remain unknown. The primer mix had 52 TRBV and 13 TRBJ primers. The protocol was immunoSEQ multiplex PCR, while the TCRdb copy is restricted to in-frame clones and leaves out a portion. This table holds roughly 30,000 clones, just under 95% found once. Sequenced sample: conventional CD4+ T cells sorted from blood. These receptors originate from a person aged 18-35 years with CD3G deficiency.

The chain combines TRBV11-2 with TRBJ2-2; D call uncertain. The CDR3 has 12 amino acids. Looked up from germline, CDR1 is SGHAT and CDR2 is FQNNGV. Between the trimmed V and J ends, which lost 1 base and 7 bases, there was a span of 4 bases. Here the CDR3 reads CASSLGVGELFF. CDR3 sequence (DNA): TGTGCCAGCAGCTTAGGAGTCGGGGAGCTGTTTTTT.

The rearrangement links TRBV6-4 to TRBJ1-3; the match to TRBD1 covers 8 bases. Germline V CDR1 and CDR2: MRHNA, SNTAGT. The CDR3 totals 13 residues. The V gene end was trimmed by 7 bases and the J gene end by 2 bases; junction bases not matched to a gene: 1. The chain's CDR3 is CASTDRAGNTIYF. The CDR3 nucleotides are TGTGCCAGCACGGACAGGGCTGGAAACACCATATATTTT.

This clone was seen just once. The J gene is TRBJ1-4, the V gene TRBV6-6; D is perhaps TRBD1 (5 bases). Per germline, CDR1 MNHNY and CDR2 SVGAGI (reference sequence). CDR3 length: 13 residues. Trimming took 7 bases from V and 1 from J, leaving 7 bases between them. CDR3 loop: CASTGRTNEKLFF. In nucleotides, the CDR3 is TGTGCCAGCACAGGGAGAACTAATGAAAAACTGTTTTTT.

V is TRBV6-1 and J is TRBJ2-3; 11 bases are a match to TRBD1. The CDR3 spans 13 residues. With 6 bases clipped from V and 7 bases from J, the junction kept 3 bases outside the gene matches. The V gene's germline CDR1 is MNHNS and CDR2 SASEGT. CDR3 nucleotides: TGTGCCAGCAGCAGGGACAGGGGGTATACGCAGTATTTT. Protein product: CASSRDRGYTQYF.

V gene TRBV6-1 combines with J gene TRBJ2-7; 8 bases match TRBD1. CDR1 is MNHNS, CDR2 SASEGT, per germline. V trimming: 7 bases; J trimming: 4 bases; junction bases outside the gene matches: 12. The CDR3 covers 15 residues. The CDR3 loop reads CASTLLGTGDYEQYF. The CDR3 region has the DNA TGTGCCAGCACCCTCCTCGGGACAGGAGATTACGAGCAGTACTTC.

This clone has just one count. This chain links TRBV15 with TRBJ1-5; D ambiguous. The CDR3 loop spans 14 amino acids. Trimming pared 0 bases from V and 11 bases from J, leaving 14 bases between. The germline V gene has CDR1 LNHNV and CDR2 YYDKDF (reference sequence). CDR3 nucleotides: TGTGCCACCAGCAGAGATCGTATCCCGGGGACCCAGCATTTT. Translated, it gives CATSRDRIPGTQHF.

The chain recombines TRBV19 with TRBJ2-1; 10 bases are shared with TRBD2. The trim removed 8 bases at V and 0 bases at J, leaving 1 base unmatched. This CDR3 comprises 14 residues. The germline V gene encodes CDR1 LNHDA and CDR2 SQIVND (reference sequence). The CDR3 loop reads CASSSGSSYNEQFF. The CDR3 DNA sequence: TGTGCCAGTTCTAGCGGGAGCTCCTACAATGAGCAGTTCTTC.

The chain joins TRBV28 to TRBJ1-2; 9 nucleotides match TRBD1. The CDR3 consists of 16 residues. Unmatched junction bases numbered 11, after V lost 3 bases and J lost 6 bases. The germline V gene encodes CDR1 MDHEN and CDR2 SYDVKM. CDR3 in DNA: TGTGCCAGCAGTTTGGCCTCCGGACAGGGGAGAAATGGCTACACCTTC. Amino acid sequence: CASSLASGQGRNGYTF.

This chain links TRBV7-9 with TRBJ1-1; D is possibly TRBD1 (5 bases). The V end was cut by 0 bases, the J end by 1 base, with 12 bases between. Germline V lookup: CDR1 SEHNR, CDR2 FQNEAQ (reference sequence). This CDR3 is 16 amino acids long. CDR3 amino acids: CASSLALGGTNTEAFF. CDR3 DNA sequence: TGTGCCAGCAGCTTAGCGCTGGGGGGGACGAACACTGAAGCTTTCTTT.

This rearrangement joins TRBV6-6 to TRBJ1-2, with D uncertain. Germline assignment: CDR1 MNHNY and CDR2 SVGAGI (reference sequence). V lost 5 bases, J lost 2 bases, and 9 bases lay in between. The CDR3 runs to 13 residues. CDR3 amino acids: CASSLDGNYGYTF. The CDR3 coding sequence is TGTGCCAGCAGTCTGGACGGGAACTATGGCTACACCTTC.

The V gene is TRBV10-3, the J gene TRBJ1-2, with unresolved D. V lost 0 bases, J lost 3 bases, and 5 bases lay in between. The germline gives CDR1 ENHRY, CDR2 SYGVKD. The CDR3 loop spans 13 amino acids. The CDR3 sequence: CAISESDYYGYTF. As DNA, the CDR3 is TGTGCCATCAGTGAGTCGGACTACTATGGCTACACCTTC.

This clone was seen just once. This sequence joins TRBV9 and TRBJ2-7; 7 nucleotides agree with TRBD2. V trimming: 1 base; J trimming: 6 bases; junction bases outside the gene matches: 4. The CDR3 contains 13 residues. CDR1 and CDR2 (germline): SGDLS, YYNGEE. CDR3 sequence reads: CASSVSPGGEQYF. CDR3 sequence (DNA): TGTGCCAGCAGCGTAAGCCCGGGGGGCGAGCAGTACTTC.

V gene TRBV15 combines with J gene TRBJ2-1; 7 nucleotides align to TRBD1. There are 12 residues in the CDR3. V lost 7 bases, J lost 5 bases, and 2 bases stayed unmatched. The germline CDR1 and CDR2 sequences are LNHNV and YYDKDF (reference sequence). The CDR3 DNA reads TGTGCCACCACAACAGGGGACAATGAGCAGTTCTTC. This encodes CATTTGDNEQFF.

This chain uses TRBV30 with TRBJ2-1; D gene uncertain. The length of the CDR3 is 14 residues. Germline CDR1 reads GTSNPN; CDR2 reads SVGIG (reference sequence). The V end lost 0 bases, the J end lost 9 bases, and 15 bases lay between the germline ends. The CDR3 nucleotides are TGTGCCTGGAGTGTCGGCGGTTCCCTGGGTGAGCAGTTCTTC. The encoded protein is CAWSVGGSLGEQFF.

Notes on this clone: Other DNA sequences in the sample encode the same CDR3. This rearrangement joins TRBV10-3 to TRBJ2-3, with D perhaps TRBD1 or TRBD2 (6 bases each). There are 13 residues in the CDR3. V was cut by 2 bases and J by 5 bases, with 8 bases left in between. The germline CDR1 and CDR2 sequences are ENHRY and SYGVKD. CDR3 bases: TGTGCCATCAGTGAGGGGGGGCGAGATACGCAGTATTTT. Amino acids: CAISEGGRDTQYF.

The chain joins TRBV6-1 to TRBJ2-7; D remains ambiguous. Germline V gene data show CDR1 as MNHNS and CDR2 as SASEGT. Trimming removed 3 bases at V and 9 bases at J, with 18 bases between. This CDR3 has 14 residues. In nucleotides, the CDR3 is TGTGCCAGCAGTGATGGGCGAGCTGGTGGTCGGCAGTACTTC. Translation: CASSDGRAGGRQYF.

This rearrangement joins TRBV6-1 to TRBJ1-3; possibly TRBD1 for D (5 bases). The germline V gene has CDR1 MNHNS and CDR2 SASEGT. Trimming shortened V by 7 bases and J by 4 bases, and 14 bases separated the two germline ends. The CDR3 has 14 amino acids. CDR3 sequence reads: CASNTPGTGNTIYF. The CDR3 bases are TGTGCCAGCAACACGCCAGGGACCGGAAACACCATATATTTT.

The chain combines TRBV28 with TRBJ2-7; D may be TRBD1 or TRBD2 (7 bases each). The CDR3 is made up of 18 amino acids. Germline assignment: CDR1 MDHEN and CDR2 SYDVKM. The V gene lost 5 bases and the J gene lost 2 bases, with 25 bases spanning the gap. The CDR3 DNA is TGTGCCAGCAGTCCTCGGGGGGCAGGGGGGTCCACCCCCTACGAGCAGTACTTC. Protein: CASSPRGAGGSTPYEQYF.

The rearrangement joins TRBV7-9 to TRBJ2-7, with TRBD2 identical over 15 bases. CDR3 size: 19 residues. V lost 10 bases and J lost 0; bases outside the gene matches: 16. CDR1 and CDR2 from the germline V gene are SEHNR and FQNEAQ (reference sequence). The CDR3 bases are TGTGCCACCGACTCAGCCGGGACTAGCGGGGGGCGAGCCTCCTACGAGCAGTACTTC. Protein sequence: CATDSAGTSGGRASYEQYF.

The chain carries TRBV9 and TRBJ2-1, with 8 bases aligning to TRBD2. Trimming at V came to 0 bases and at J to 2 bases, leaving 4 bases not matched to a gene. There are 16 residues in the CDR3. CDR1 is SGDLS, CDR2 YYNGEE, per germline. The CDR3 DNA sequence: TGTGCCAGCAGCGTAGCCCGGGGGGGTGCCTACAATGAGCAGTTCTTC. Its protein product is CASSVARGGAYNEQFF.

The chain uses TRBV28 and TRBJ1-4; 7 bases match TRBD1. Per the germline V gene, CDR1 is MDHEN and CDR2 is SYDVKM. The ends lost 4 bases at V and 3 bases at J; junction bases unmatched: 2. The CDR3 runs to 14 residues. CDR3 protein: CASSSGTANEKLFF. CDR3 sequence (DNA): TGTGCCAGCAGTTCCGGGACAGCTAATGAAAAACTGTTTTTT.

Note on this clone: One junction end disagrees with the germline gene, perhaps due to a read error. The chain recombines TRBV5-1 with TRBJ1-1; D not certain. This CDR3 region has 14 residues. Germline lookup yields CDR1 SGHRS and CDR2 YFSETQ. CDR3 amino acids: CASSLEAGLPVSVF. In DNA form, the CDR3 reads TGCGCCAGCAGCTTGGAGGCAGGCCTCCCGGTAAGTGTCTTT.